This T cell receptor (beta chain) came from a study of blood T cell repertoires in COVID-19. Study-level information: Material from acute and convalescent COVID-19 was sourced from the United States, Italy and Spain. Sources were T cells, B-cell-depleted T cells, or PBMCs; the material itself was cDNA or gDNA.

V was cut by 6 bases and J by 5 bases, with 22 bases left in between. This CDR3 contains 16 residues. Germline values: CDR1 MDHEN, CDR2 SYDVKM. This table comes from immunoSEQ multiplex PCR, and its TCRdb copy is limited to in-frame clones, with some not included. The repertoire holds about 270,000 clones, with about 87% as singletons. Recovered participants had two consecutive negative NP/OP PCR tests, healthcare professional clearance, or symptom resolution. The receptor was isolated from a woman in her 50s who had recovered from COVID-19. The chain employs TRBV28 and TRBJ2-5, with D perhaps TRBD2 (6 bases). Material for sequencing was PBMCs or T cells enriched from blood (not recorded which). This CDR3 reads CASSPRWRGSGETQYF. CDR3 coding DNA: TGTGCCAGCAGCCCCAGGTGGCGGGGCTCGGGGGAGACCCAGTACTTC.